Described below is a single T cell receptor beta chain sequence and its context. As yet, its antigen is unknown. The sample is drawn from a study of early T cells in non-severe SARS-CoV-2 infection. Whole-study results and caveats: In VDJdb matching, anti-spike CD8 responses were favored while private and CD4 specificities went missing.

From the 5' RACE reads, TCRdb called clonotypes with MiXCR, one entry per CDR3 protein. Of under 70,000 distinct CDR3 sequences in the sample, around 6% were seen once. Sequencing was done on a sample of whole blood. The receptor's source is an adult who was a healthcare worker with PCR-confirmed SARS-CoV-2 infection or an uninfected control (not recorded which).

The CDR3 nucleotides are TGCGCCAGCAGCGCCAACCAGGTTACGAACACTGAAGCTTTCTTT. Protein product: CASSANQVTNTEAFF. This chain joins TRBV5-1 and TRBJ1-1; D is unclear. Trimming took 4 bases from V and 1 from J, leaving 14 bases between them. Germline CDR1 is SGHRS and CDR2 is YFSETQ. The CDR3 is 15 residues long.